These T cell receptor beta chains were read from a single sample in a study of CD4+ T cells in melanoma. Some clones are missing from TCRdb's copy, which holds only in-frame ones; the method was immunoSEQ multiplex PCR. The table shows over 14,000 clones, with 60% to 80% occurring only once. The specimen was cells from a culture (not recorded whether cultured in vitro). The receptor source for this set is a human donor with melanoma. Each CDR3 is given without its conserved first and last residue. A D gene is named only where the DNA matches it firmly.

ASSLVQGVGETQY TRBV7-2 TRBD1
ASSLPGTGGYT TRBV7-2 .
ASSEVLQGNEQF TRBV2 .
ASSPELTGLASGYT TRBV7-6 .
AISESVLADRSAGYT TRBV10-3 .
ASSAGGSPTYGYT TRBV5-8 TRBD1
AWRAKRIAGGPRSGANVLT TRBV30 TRBD2
ASSGQGYTEAF TRBV7-8 TRBD1
ASSLDRNSPLH TRBV5-1 .
ASSLTGHGYT TRBV11-3 TRBD1
ASSQGTGEETQY TRBV7-8 TRBD1
ASSVFPGGRGFTDTQY TRBV9 .
ATSEQGGWREQY TRBV6-5 .
ASSLFPPRQGFYEKLF TRBV27 TRBD1
ASSLWETQY TRBV7-8 .
ASSPSPGQGPYEQY TRBV25-1 TRBD1
ASSSKFQGGTEAF TRBV5-1 .
ASSLTGIWSYNEQF TRBV5-6 .
ASNDRGTADAYGYT TRBV6-6 TRBD1
ASSRLAAGLDTEAF TRBV18 .
ASSFLANYGYT TRBV7-1 .
ASSLGASYEQY TRBV7-3 .
ASRQRDSNYGYT TRBV6-6 TRBD1
ASSRNSRNSYEQY TRBV11-2 .
ASSLWAKETQY TRBV7-3 .
ASSQYKRGPQETQY TRBV16 TRBD2
ASSLGIIEAF TRBV5-4 .
ASRWAQENTEAF TRBV5-1 .
ASSRRLAGKETQY TRBV5-1 TRBD2
ASSQGTLSGYT TRBV6-5 .
ASFPTRNTEAF TRBV18 .
ASSSQPLAGYNEQF TRBV7-2 TRBD2
ASSRQGLDTQY TRBV7-9 TRBD1
ASSYGTPGTDTQY TRBV14 .
ASSFNPGQGARTEAF TRBV5-1 TRBD1
ASSLVASGYNEQF TRBV5-1 TRBD2
ASSLGRFQETQY TRBV5-6 .
ASSPPSSDYGYT TRBV18 .
ASSPRGQGPDTQY TRBV18 TRBD1
ASSYSFRDSPLH TRBV6-5 .
ASSQGTSGGNTIY TRBV5-4 .
ASSYKPRSGNTIY TRBV6-6 .
ASSLQPQAFYGYT TRBV9 .
ASSLDPSGYTGELF TRBV5-1 .
ASRLTGTGGGTDTQY TRBV2 .
ASSMIRGNTDTQY TRBV19 .
ASSLVSGTTSYEQY TRBV11-1 TRBD2
ATRGTYNEQF TRBV6-6 .
ASSQEGSPPNYGYT TRBV4-1 .
ASQKYTNTGELF TRBV6-6 .
ASSGENYGYT TRBV9 .
ASSLRGADTEAF TRBV5-8 .
ATSSGTGNSPLH TRBV9 TRBD1
ASSLVGGGLTDTQY TRBV5-1 TRBD2